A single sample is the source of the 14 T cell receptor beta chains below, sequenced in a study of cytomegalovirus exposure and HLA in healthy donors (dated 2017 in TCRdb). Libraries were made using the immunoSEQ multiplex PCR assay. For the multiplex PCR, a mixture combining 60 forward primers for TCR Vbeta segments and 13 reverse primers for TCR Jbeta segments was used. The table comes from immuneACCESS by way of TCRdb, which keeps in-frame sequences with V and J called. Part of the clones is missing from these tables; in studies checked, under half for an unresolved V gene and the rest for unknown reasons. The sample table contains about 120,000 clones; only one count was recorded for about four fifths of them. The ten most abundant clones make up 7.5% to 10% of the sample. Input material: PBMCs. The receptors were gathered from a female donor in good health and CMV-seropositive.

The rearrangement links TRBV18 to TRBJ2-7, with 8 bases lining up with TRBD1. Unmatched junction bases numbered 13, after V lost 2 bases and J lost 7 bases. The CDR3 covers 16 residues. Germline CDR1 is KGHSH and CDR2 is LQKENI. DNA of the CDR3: TGTGCCAGCTCACCAGTTGGGGGGACAGGAGTTAATGAGCAGTACTTC. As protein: CASSPVGGTGVNEQYF.

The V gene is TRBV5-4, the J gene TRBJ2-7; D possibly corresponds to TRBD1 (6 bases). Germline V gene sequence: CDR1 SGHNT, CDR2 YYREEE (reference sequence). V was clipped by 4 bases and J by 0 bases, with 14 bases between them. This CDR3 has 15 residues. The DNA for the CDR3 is TGTGCCAGCAGCGCGGACAGAAGTAGCTCCTACGAGCAGTACTTC. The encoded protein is CASSADRSSSYEQYF.

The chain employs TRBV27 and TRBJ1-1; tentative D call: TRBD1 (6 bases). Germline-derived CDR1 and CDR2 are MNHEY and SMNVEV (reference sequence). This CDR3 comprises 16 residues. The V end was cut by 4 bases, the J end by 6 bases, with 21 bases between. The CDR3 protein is CASSSYNPGQLPEAFF. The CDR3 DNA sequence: TGTGCCAGCAGTTCATATAATCCAGGACAGCTTCCTGAAGCTTTCTTT.

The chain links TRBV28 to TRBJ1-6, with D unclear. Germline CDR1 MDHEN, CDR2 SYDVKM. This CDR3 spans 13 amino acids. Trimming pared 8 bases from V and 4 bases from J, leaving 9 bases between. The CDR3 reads CASSDLYNSPLHF. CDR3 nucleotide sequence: TGTGCCAGCTCTGACTTATATAATTCACCCCTCCACTTT.

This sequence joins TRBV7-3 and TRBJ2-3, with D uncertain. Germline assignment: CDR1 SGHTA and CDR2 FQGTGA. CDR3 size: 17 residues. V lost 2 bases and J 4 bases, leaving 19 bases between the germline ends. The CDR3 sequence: CASSLQNLGLQPDTQYF. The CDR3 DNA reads TGTGCCAGCAGCTTACAAAATCTAGGCCTACAACCAGATACGCAGTATTTT.

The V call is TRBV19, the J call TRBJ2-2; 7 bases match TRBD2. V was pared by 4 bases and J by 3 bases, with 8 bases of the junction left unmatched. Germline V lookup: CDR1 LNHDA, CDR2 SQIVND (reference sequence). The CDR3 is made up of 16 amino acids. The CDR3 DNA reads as TGTGCCAGTAGTACCAGATCTAGCGGTTACACCGGGGAGCTGTTTTTT. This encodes CASSTRSSGYTGELFF.

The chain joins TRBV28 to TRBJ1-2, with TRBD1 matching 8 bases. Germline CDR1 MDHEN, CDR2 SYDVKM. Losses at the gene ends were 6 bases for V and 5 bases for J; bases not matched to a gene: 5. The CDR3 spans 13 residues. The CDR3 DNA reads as TGTGCCAGCAGCCCGGGACAGGTATATGGCTACACCTTC. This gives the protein CASSPGQVYGYTF.

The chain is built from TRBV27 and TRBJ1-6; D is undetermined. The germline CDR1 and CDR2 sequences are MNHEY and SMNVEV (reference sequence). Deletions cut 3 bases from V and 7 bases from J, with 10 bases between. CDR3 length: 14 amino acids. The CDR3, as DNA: TGTGCCAGCAGTTTCTGGGCCAGAAATTCACCCCTCCACTTT. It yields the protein CASSFWARNSPLHF.

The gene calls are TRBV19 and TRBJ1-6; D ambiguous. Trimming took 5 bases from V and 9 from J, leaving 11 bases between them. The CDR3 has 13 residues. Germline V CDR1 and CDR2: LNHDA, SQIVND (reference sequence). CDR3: CASSAGSSSPLHF. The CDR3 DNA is TGTGCCAGTAGTGCGGGGTCGAGTTCACCCCTCCACTTT.

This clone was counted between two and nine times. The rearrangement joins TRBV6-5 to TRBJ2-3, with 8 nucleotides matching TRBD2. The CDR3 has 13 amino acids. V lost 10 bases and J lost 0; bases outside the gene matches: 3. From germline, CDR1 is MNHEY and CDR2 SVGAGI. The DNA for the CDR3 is TGTGCCACCGCGGGGGGTAGCACAGATACGCAGTATTTT. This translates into CATAGGSTDTQYF.

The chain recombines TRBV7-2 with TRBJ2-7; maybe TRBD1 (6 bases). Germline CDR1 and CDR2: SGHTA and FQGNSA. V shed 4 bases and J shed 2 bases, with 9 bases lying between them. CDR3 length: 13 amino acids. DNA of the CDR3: TGTGCCAGCAGCTACGGACAGACCTACGAGCAGTACTTC. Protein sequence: CASSYGQTYEQYF.

The CDR3 DNA is TGTGCCAGCAGCTTAGAGGGGACAGCAAATGAAAAACTGTTTTTT. Translated, it gives CASSLEGTANEKLFF. The rearrangement links TRBV7-9 to TRBJ1-4, with TRBD1 matching 7 bases. V lost 1 base and J lost 5; bases outside the gene matches: 4. The CDR3 runs 15 residues. CDR1 and CDR2 from the germline V gene are SEHNR and FQNEAQ (reference sequence).

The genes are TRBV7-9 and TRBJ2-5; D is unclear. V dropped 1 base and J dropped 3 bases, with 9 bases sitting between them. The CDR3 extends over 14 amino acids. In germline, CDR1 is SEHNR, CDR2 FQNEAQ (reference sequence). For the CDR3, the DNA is TGTGCCAGCAGCTTAGATTACAGTGAAGAGACCCAGTACTTC. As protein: CASSLDYSEETQYF.

CDR3 amino acids: CASSLPEGLHNYGYTF. The DNA of the CDR3 is TGTGCCAGCAGCTTGCCCGAGGGACTGCATAACTATGGCTACACCTTC. J is TRBJ1-2 and V is TRBV5-4, with D possibly being TRBD1 (5 bases). The CDR3 runs 16 residues. V lost 1 base and J lost 1, with 14 bases in between. Germline CDR1 is SGHNT and CDR2 is YYREEE (reference sequence).